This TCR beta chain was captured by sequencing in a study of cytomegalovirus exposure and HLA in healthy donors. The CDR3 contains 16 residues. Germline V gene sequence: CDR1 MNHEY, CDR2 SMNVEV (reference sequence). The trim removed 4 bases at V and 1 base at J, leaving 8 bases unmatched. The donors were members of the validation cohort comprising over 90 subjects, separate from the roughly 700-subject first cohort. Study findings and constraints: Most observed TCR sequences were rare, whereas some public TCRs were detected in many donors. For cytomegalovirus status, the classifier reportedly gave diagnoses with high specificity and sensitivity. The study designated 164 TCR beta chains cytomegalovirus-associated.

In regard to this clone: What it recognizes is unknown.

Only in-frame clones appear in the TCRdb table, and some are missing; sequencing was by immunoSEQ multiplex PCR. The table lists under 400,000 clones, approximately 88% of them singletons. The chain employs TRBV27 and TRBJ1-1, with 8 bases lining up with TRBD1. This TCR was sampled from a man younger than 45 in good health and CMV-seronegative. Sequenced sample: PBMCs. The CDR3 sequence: CASSSAPDRGNTEAFF. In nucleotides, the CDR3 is TGTGCCAGCAGTTCCGCTCCTGACAGGGGGAACACTGAAGCTTTCTTT.